This T cell receptor beta chain originates from a study of cytomegalovirus exposure and HLA in healthy donors (dated by TCRdb to about 2017). Background on the whole study: In an earlier analysis of approximately 640 of the donors, approximately 300 Gb of sequence data and 100 million or so unique TCR beta sequences from about 190 million T cells were reported. A handful of DR-DQ haplotypes were handled as single units for association and clustering because linkage in the cohort was strong. All discovery cohort repertoires had been generated using a single sequencing platform. To predict cytomegalovirus infection status, the study brought together high-throughput TCR immunosequencing, statistical association of individual TCRs with disease status, and machine learning. Among the roughly 400 genotyped donors, about 85% belonged to the genetic ancestry cluster associated with self-reported Caucasian donors. The later analysis used no new phenotypic data to find candidate immune exposures, relying instead on TCR beta sequences and their occurrence across donors. Donor age, sex, ethnicity and CMV serostatus were compiled alongside the repertoire data. In a later genetic analysis, genome-wide SNP genotypes for about 55% of the roughly 670 donors were used, and that subset was treated as a discovery cohort. An early release covering 500 to 750 HLA-typed donors comprised 250 to 350 gigabases of sequencing data and roughly 85 million unique TCR sequences. Among 300 to 450 genotyped donors of the cohort, an average of about 240,000 unique TCR beta nucleotide sequences were sequenced per donor, roughly 18% of them non-productive. The study profiled the T cell repertoires of 500 to 800 subjects by immunosequencing and related them to cytomegalovirus serostatus. The aim of the study was to test whether cataloging public T cell receptors could identify signatures of past pathogen exposure. The number of typed donors differed by locus: about 620-640 for A, B, C, DRB1 and DQB1; approximately 520 for DQA1; approximately 600 for DPA1; and around 450 for DPB1. HLA typing included class I and class II loci at four-digit resolution. A later analysis re-examined previously published TCR beta repertoires from roughly 720 donors and added high-resolution HLA genotyping to investigate patterns of TCR occurrence. A separate validation cohort of roughly 130 different subjects was used in addition to the roughly 670-subject first cohort. To decide whether each TCR beta V gene segment behaved as functional or pseudogenic, an earlier analysis of approximately 620 of the donors relied on high-throughput TCR beta sequencing.

In total, about 650 healthy bone marrow donors made up the cohort. All cohort members were sampled while nominally healthy, although unrecorded immune exposures were likely present. The donor was CMV seropositive and belonged to the group of 250 to 300 seropositive cohort members. A peripheral blood sample was provided by each donor, and peripheral blood mononuclear cells were used for TCR beta sequencing. The Qiagen DNeasy Blood Extraction Kit was used to extract genomic DNA from the blood cell samples. About this clone: Its antigen is currently not known. Per-base quality was not reported, and no clone a single base away is much larger than it.

Overall study outcomes, separate from this receptor: The presence/absence analyses assumed that sequencing depth was roughly uniform across donors, and that assumption may not be true. In a later analysis, TCR association rates were found to vary across HLA loci, with the most associated TCRs seen for DRB1 alleles and the fewest for HLA-C alleles. V-gene and J-gene trimming of TCR beta chains was associated with a missense DCLRE1C variant in a later genetic analysis, and the association was replicated in an independent cohort. The study gave a list of about 150 TCR beta chains associated with cytomegalovirus. CMV serostatus was the only immune exposure information available for the cohort. In vitro tests confirmed that a few of the cytomegalovirus-associated TCR beta chains recognize cytomegalovirus antigens. Some IMGT-functional V segments, including TRBV6-2 and TRBV6-3, could not be told apart with the 87-base-pair reads, so those segments were excluded. Most TCR sequences were seen in very few donors, while some public TCRs were found in many individuals. Only TCR beta chains were sequenced in this cohort, and the absence of alpha or paired-chain data limited detectable features. A further reported finding was that TCR beta sequences accurately predicted the HLA-A and HLA-B alleles for most subjects in the first cohort. The sequencing pipeline was judged likely to have produced a cluster of highly shared sequence variants as a technical artifact. It was suggested by the authors that the approach could potentially be generalized to other disease states and immunological phenotypes. Strong co-occurrence of HLA alleles, especially DR and DQ, made assigning TCR associations to individual alleles difficult. Correlated functional status among segregating V segments might be attributable to linkage disequilibrium, but an unknown experimental factor could not be ruled out. In a later analysis, most CMV-associated TCR beta chains were found to appear HLA-restricted, with HLA associations seemingly driven largely by CMV exposure. At a false discovery rate of 0.05, a later analysis linked 16,000 or so TCR beta sequences to specific HLA alleles. A later analysis reported that several top co-occurrence clusters appeared linked to parvovirus B19, influenza, CMV and Epstein-Barr virus. In a later analysis, HLA-associated TCR beta chains showed more clonal expansion and lower generation probabilities than non-associated chains that were equally common. HLA typing was unavailable for some donors at each locus, so association tests used only the typed subset. According to a later genetic analysis, donors in an Asian-associated ancestry cluster had fewer N-insertions in productive TCRs than the approximately 630-donor mean. The classifier was reported to diagnose cytomegalovirus status with high specificity and sensitivity in both the original cohort and the validation cohort. Fewer than 20 rarely observed V segments, including chromosome 9 orphons, were excluded from the earlier analysis of about 500 of the donors because counts were too low. An earlier analysis of several hundred of the donors showed that most TCR beta V segments appeared in productive rearrangements either about 87% or about 30% of the time, which broadly matched IMGT annotations.

The CDR3 contains 13 residues, cysteine and phenylalanine counted. The CDR3 DNA has 39 bases and is translated from base 1. V is pared back by 0 bases and J by 10 bases, with 7 bases lying between the germline termini. CDR1 MNHEY and CDR2 SMNVEV were looked up in the germline V gene (reference sequence). The library was built by means of the immunoSEQ multiplex PCR assay. For the multiplex PCR, a mixture combining 60 forward primers for TCR Vbeta segments and 13 reverse primers for TCR Jbeta segments was used. A multiplex PCR assay on genomic DNA amplified the CDR3 region of rearranged TCR beta genes. The Illumina HiSeq System was used to sequence the amplified TCR beta libraries as 87-base-pair reads. Under the source paper's analysis protocol: A later analysis counted tens of millions of unique TCR beta chains across the 640 or so repertoires, and 9 million to 14 million of these chains were shared by at least two donors. To remove PCR and sequencing errors, raw reads were error-corrected and collapsed into unique sequences using a nearest-neighbor algorithm that merged closely related sequences. Alignment of CDR3 sequences to IMGT reference sequences was used to assign V, D and J gene segments. For a sequence to be retained, a match of at least six nucleotides was required to both a V gene segment and a J gene segment. Rearrangements were classified as productive when the CDR3 lacked stop codons and remained in frame with V and J, and all other rearrangements were classified as non-productive. Following IMGT convention, CDR3 was defined as the stretch from the second conserved V-encoded cysteine to the conserved J-encoded phenylalanine. In an earlier analysis of more than 550 of the donors, sequences lacking an unambiguous match to a single V gene segment were excluded. In an earlier analysis of approximately 590 of the donors, a V segment was called functional when productive rearrangements were above 56.7%, and segregating when the standard deviation between donors exceeded 5%. A statistical classification framework was built for diagnosing cytomegalovirus status from the catalog of TCR beta chain sequences. A later analysis assigned V and J genes by comparing TCR nucleotide sequences with IMGT/GENE-DB human TR gene sequences. In a later analysis, CDR3 sequences and most-parsimonious VDJ recombination scenarios were assigned using the TCRdist pipeline. In a later analysis, every TCR beta chain was defined by the combination of its CDR3 amino acid sequence and its V-gene family, and reads without a unique V-gene family were dropped. To address suspected cross-contamination and a sequencing artifact, a later analysis removed around 590 highly shared, low-generation-probability nucleotide sequences. In a later analysis, a clonal expansion index for each public chain was calculated from normalized within-repertoire ranks of inferred template counts. In a later analysis, generation probabilities were computed with a VDJ recombination model fitted to out-of-frame rearrangements, and the resulting probabilities were checked against IGoR. A later analysis scored TCR-TCR, TCR-HLA and TCR-CMV co-occurrence with hypergeometric tests, applying a repertoire-size bias correction to TCR pairs. To estimate false discovery rates, a later analysis permuted the HLA or CMV assignments 20 times. In a later analysis, co-occurring TCRs were grouped using DBSCAN, and TCRdist sequence similarity was added for clustering within HLA-allele-positive subsets. Repertoires with fewer than 30,000 or more than 120,000 public chains, plus five repertoires with anomalous nucleotide sharing, were excluded from co-occurrence clustering. In TCRdb, the immuneACCESS table is reduced to in-frame sequences with V and J assigned. These tables do not hold every clone; where another copy was compared, an unresolved V gene accounts for under half, and the others remain unexplained. Clonal size and the V and J genes are those of that table, whereas D and trimming came from the DNA. Here the sample has about 170,000 clones; about 82% occur a single time. 1% of the sample lies in the top ten.

Input material: PBMCs. The V gene is TRBV27 and the J gene is TRBJ1-6; TRBD1 is perhaps the D gene, given 5 matching bases. The receptor was derived from a woman in her 50s in good health and CMV-seropositive. The CDR3 region has the sequence CASSLSGGSPLHF. The bases read TGTGCCAGCAGTTTATCGGGGGGATCACCCCTCCACTTT.